These T cell receptor beta chains were read from a single sample in a study of PD-1 blockade in mismatch repair-deficient tumors. TCRdb's table, derived via immunoSEQ multiplex PCR, lists solely in-frame clones and lacks some. This sample has 35,000 or so clones, with approximately 85% found just once. The starting material was peripheral blood, obtained about 80 weeks after starting pembrolizumab. These TCRs come from an adult with mismatch repair-deficient cancer. The CDR3 runs from the conserved cysteine through the conserved F or W. A D gene is named only where the DNA matches it firmly. Part of the rows lack a size; the others show once, few, many or a class for expanded clones.

v_call	clone_size	d_call	j_call	cdr3_aa	cdr3_nt
TRBV28	NA	NA	TRBJ2-7	CASSLNPYEQYF	TGTGCCAGCAGTTTAAACCCCTACGAGCAGTACTTC
TRBV9	NA	TRBD1	TRBJ2-7	CASSGSKPGQASYEQYF	TGTGCCAGCAGCGGCAGTAAGCCGGGACAGGCGTCCTACGAGCAGTACTTC
TRBV4-3	NA	TRBD1	TRBJ2-2	CASSPGTGGSGELFF	TGCGCCAGCAGTCCCGGGACAGGGGGCTCCGGGGAGCTGTTTTTT
TRBV5-8	few	TRBD2	TRBJ2-1	CASSLAGTSRYSYNEQFF	TGTGCCAGCAGCCTGGCCGGGACTAGCAGATACTCCTACAATGAGCAGTTCTTC
TRBV14	NA	NA	TRBJ2-5	CASSPLGRETQYF	TGTGCCAGCAGCCCCCTAGGCCGGGAGACCCAGTACTTC
TRBV6-1	NA	NA	TRBJ2-1	CASSESGQGNEQFF	TGTGCCAGCAGTGAAAGCGGGCAGGGGAATGAGCAGTTCTTC
TRBV18	once	NA	TRBJ1-2	CASSPSTNYGYTF	TGTGCCAGCTCACCCAGTACTAACTATGGCTACACCTTC
TRBV9	NA	NA	TRBJ1-5	CASSVGGDNQPQHF	TGTGCCAGCAGCGTAGGAGGGGACAATCAGCCCCAGCATTTT
TRBV27	NA	TRBD1	TRBJ1-1	CASSFKGGPGDTEAFF	TGTGCCAGCAGCTTTAAAGGGGGCCCGGGGGACACTGAAGCTTTCTTT
TRBV7-8	NA	TRBD2	TRBJ2-1	CASSSDRLAVYNEQFF	TGTGCCAGCAGCTCCGACCGACTAGCGGTCTACAATGAGCAGTTCTTC
TRBV29-1	few	NA	TRBJ2-4	CSVEQAGGGWITKNIQYF	TGCAGCGTTGAACAGGCAGGGGGAGGGTGGATAACCAAAAACATTCAGTACTTC
TRBV7-2	NA	TRBD1	TRBJ2-5	CASSPPTGVGETQYF	TGTGCCAGCAGCCCACCTACAGGGGTCGGAGAGACCCAGTACTTC
TRBV6-1	NA	NA	TRBJ1-2	CASSVNFVQDPYGYTF	TGTGCCAGCAGTGTAAATTTTGTTCAGGATCCCTATGGCTACACCTTC
TRBV9	NA	NA	TRBJ2-7	CASSVGGGGTYEQYF	TGTGCCAGCAGCGTAGGGGGTGGGGGTACCTACGAGCAGTACTTC
TRBV6-1	NA	NA	TRBJ1-3	CASSEGSWVTIYF	TGTGCCAGCAGTGAGGGGTCCTGGGTAACCATATATTTT
TRBV6-6	NA	NA	TRBJ1-1	CASSYGPNTEAFF	TGTGCCAGCAGTTACGGTCCGAACACTGAAGCTTTCTTT
TRBV6-5	NA	TRBD2	TRBJ2-7	CASSSPGLAAYEQYF	TGTGCCAGCAGTTCCCCGGGACTAGCGGCCTACGAGCAGTACTTC
TRBV23-1	NA	TRBD1	TRBJ2-7	CASSQPSRDRRLSYEQYF	TGCGCCAGCAGTCAACCCTCTCGGGACAGAAGACTCTCCTACGAGCAGTACTTC
TRBV18	NA	NA	TRBJ1-4	CASSPARGLNEKLFF	TGTGCCAGCTCACCAGCGAGGGGCCTTAATGAAAAACTGTTTTTT
TRBV5-6	NA	TRBD1	TRBJ2-7	CASSLFWAGGYEQYF	TGTGCCAGCAGCTTGTTCTGGGCAGGGGGCTACGAGCAGTACTTC
TRBV11-3	NA	NA	TRBJ1-3	CASSLDGSSGNTIYF	TGTGCCAGCAGCTTAGATGGGAGCAGCGGAAACACCATATATTTT
TRBV20-1	NA	NA	TRBJ1-2	CSAIQATFDRF	TGCAGTGCTATACAGGCGACCTTCGATCGCTTC
TRBV5-1	NA	NA	TRBJ2-3	CASSLVPGVSTDTQYF	TGCGCCAGCAGCTTGGTCCCGGGAGTTAGCACAGATACGCAGTATTTT
TRBV27	NA	TRBD1	TRBJ2-7	CASSLGTGAYEQYF	TGTGCCAGCAGTTTAGGGACAGGAGCCTACGAGCAGTACTTC
TRBV29-1	NA	TRBD1	TRBJ2-7	CSVKGQGDTYEQYF	TGCAGCGTTAAAGGGCAGGGGGACACCTACGAGCAGTACTTC
TRBV9	NA	NA	TRBJ2-7	CASSVAVSSTFYEQYF	TGTGCCAGCAGCGTAGCTGTAAGTTCGACCTTCTACGAGCAGTACTTC
TRBV28	NA	NA	TRBJ1-2	CASSLSQGYTF	TGTGCCAGCAGTTTGAGTCAAGGCTACACCTTC
TRBV7-6	NA	NA	TRBJ2-7	CASSLRDNSYEQYF	TGTGCCAGCAGCTTAAGAGACAACTCCTACGAGCAGTACTTC
TRBV15	NA	NA	TRBJ2-7	CATSREGAGPYEQYF	TGTGCCACCAGCAGAGAAGGCGCAGGGCCCTACGAGCAGTACTTC
TRBV27	NA	NA	TRBJ2-3	CASKGSGDTQYF	TGTGCCAGCAAGGGAAGCGGAGATACGCAGTATTTT